The entry that follows covers one T cell receptor beta chain sequence. Its specificity is unknown. The data are from a study of T cells after yellow fever vaccination. Overall study context: The SMART-Seq v4 Ultra Low Input method served to prepare the low-cell-number fractions. Study-wide points: A secondary response was less intense yet reached its peak sooner, at day 5 versus 15. Clonotypes appearing in both CD4 and CD8 compartments existed, and their share was small.

Germline V CDR1 and CDR2: SGDLS, YYNGEE. V lost 3 bases to trimming and J lost 5 bases; unmatched junction nucleotides: 3. The CDR3 is made up of 13 amino acids. 5'RACE template switching added a universal primer site and UMIs to TCR cDNA. From the 5' RACE reads, TCRdb called clonotypes with MiXCR, one entry per CDR3 protein. The table shows some 120,000 distinct CDR3 sequences, with around 15% occurring only once. V and J are TRBV9 and TRBJ2-3, with TRBD1 matching over 7 bases. This sequence originates from a young man who received the YFV17D yellow fever vaccine. Sample: CD8+ T cells sorted from PBMCs, taken 5 days after the yellow fever booster vaccination. This CDR3 reads CASSETGVDTQYF. In DNA form, the CDR3 reads TGTGCCAGCAGCGAAACAGGGGTAGATACGCAGTATTTT. The entire variable domain, with the rest obtained from reference TRBV9 and TRBJ2-3, is as follows: DSGVTQTPKHLITATGQRVTLRCSPRSGDLSVYWYQQSLDQGLQFLIQYYNGEERAKGNILERFSAQQFPDLHSELNLSSLELGDSALYFCASSETGVDTQYFGPGTRLTVL.